This T cell receptor (beta chain) was profiled in a study of cytomegalovirus exposure and HLA in healthy donors. Vbeta (60) and Jbeta (13) primers were used in the PCR. Libraries were prepared by immunoSEQ multiplex PCR; TCRdb keeps only in-frame clonotypes and omits some of them. The table includes 150,000 to 200,000 clones, 70% to 90% detected once. Regarding this clone: Its antigen is not identified. A junction boundary mismatches the germline segment, possibly from a read error.

Study observations and caveats: The authors assumed roughly uniform sequencing depth across donors for presence/absence analyses.

The TCR comes from a woman between 18 and 30 years old in good health and CMV-seronegative. The sequenced material came from PBMCs.

CDR3 loop: CTSSLAPGGENSPLHF. DNA of the CDR3: TGTACCAGCAGCTTGGCCCCAGGGGGTGAGAATTCACCCCTCCACTTT. This chain uses TRBV5-8 with TRBJ1-6, with TRBD1 matching 7 bases. The CDR3 is 16 residues long. Germline V gives CDR1 SGHTS, CDR2 YDEGEE.